Shown below are 10 T cell receptor beta chains from a single sample sequenced in a study of CD8+CD57+ T cells in acquired aplastic anemia. Patients included in sequencing had previously demonstrated CD8+CD57+ cell expansion by flow cytometry. Genomic DNA provided the template from which TCR beta VDJ and CDR3 profiles were obtained. TCRdb recomputed calls from the reads with MiXCR, one row per CDR3 protein. There are 150,000 to 200,000 distinct CDR3 sequences in the sample; around half occur only once, and around 1% lies in the top ten. The sequenced material came from sorted CD4+, CD8+, or CD8+CD57+ T cells (not recorded which) from PBMCs. The receptors were sampled from a human donor with aplastic anemia.

The chain has TRBV6-1 and TRBJ1-3, with D possibly being TRBD1 (6 bases). CDR1 and CDR2 from the germline V gene are MNHNS and SASEGT. The CDR3 contains 15 residues. V shed 9 bases and J shed 4 bases, with 19 bases lying between them. CDR3: CASSDGGRAGNTIYF. CDR3 in DNA: TGTGCCAGTTCGGACGGGGGCAGGGCGGGAAACACCATATATTTT.

The chain carries TRBV4-3 and TRBJ2-3; D is undetermined. Trimming took off 0 bases at V and 4 bases at J, with 5 bases between the two ends. This CDR3 comprises 13 residues. Germline V gene data show CDR1 as LGHNA and CDR2 as YSLEER. CDR3 in amino acids: CASSQDLADTQYF. The CDR3 region has the DNA TGCGCCAGCAGCCAAGATCTGGCAGATACGCAGTATTTT.

The CDR3 bases are TGTGCCAGCACCTCCCCTGAGAAGGGGTCCAGATCCGGGGAGCTGTTTTTT. Encoded protein: CASTSPEKGSRSGELFF. The V call is TRBV5-4, the J call TRBJ2-2; D is perhaps TRBD1 (5 bases). The CDR3 is 17 residues long. Germline V lookup: CDR1 SGHNT, CDR2 YYREEE (reference sequence). Trimming pared 6 bases from V and 6 bases from J, leaving 24 bases between.

V and J are TRBV24-1 and TRBJ2-3; D not certain. With 1 base removed from V and 7 bases from J, the gap between germline ends came to 8 bases. The germline CDR1 and CDR2 sequences are KGHDR and SFDVKD. This CDR3 spans 13 amino acids. CDR3 residues: CATSDFAGHTQYF. DNA for the CDR3: TGTGCCACCAGTGATTTCGCCGGTCATACGCAGTATTTT.

V usage is TRBV19 and J usage is TRBJ2-1, with D possibly matching TRBD2 (6 bases). This CDR3 is 15 amino acids long. The germline V gene has CDR1 LNHDA and CDR2 SQIVND (reference sequence). V gave up 4 bases and J gave up 5 bases, with 15 bases separating them. The CDR3 loop reads CASSTGAGRNNEQFF. Written as DNA, the CDR3 is TGTGCCAGTAGTACGGGAGCGGGTCGTAACAATGAGCAGTTCTTC.

This clonotype appeared many times. For the CDR3, the DNA is TGTGCCAGCAGCGTAGCAGTGGGGCAGAACTATGGCTACACCTTC. Amino acids: CASSVAVGQNYGYTF. This sequence joins TRBV9 and TRBJ1-2; a possible D gene is TRBD1 (5 bases). The CDR3 is made up of 15 amino acids. Germline V gives CDR1 SGDLS, CDR2 YYNGEE. The V gene lost 0 bases and the J gene lost 2 bases, with 11 bases spanning the gap.

This clonotype was picked up many times. The chain uses TRBV11-2 and TRBJ1-2, with 9 bases aligning to TRBD1. Germline assignment: CDR1 SGHAT and CDR2 FQNNGV. CDR3 length equals 17 residues. Trimming took 5 bases from V and 5 from J; bases not matched to a gene: 15. Written as DNA, the CDR3 is TGTGCCAGCAGCCCCATCCGGCGGACAGGGGTGAGGTATGGCTACACCTTC. It is translated as CASSPIRRTGVRYGYTF.

This chain uses TRBV5-1 with TRBJ2-3, with 12 bases aligning to TRBD1. Germline V lookup: CDR1 SGHRS, CDR2 YFSETQ. The CDR3 runs 15 residues. J was trimmed by 4 bases and V by 6 bases; bases with no gene match: 6. Written as DNA, the CDR3 is TGCGCCAGCAAACCCGGGACAGGGGGCCCAGATACGCAGTATTTT. This sequence encodes CASKPGTGGPDTQYF. The full variable domain, with the rest looked up from reference TRBV5-1 and TRBJ2-3, is KAGVTQTPRYLIKTRGQQVTLSCSPISGHRSVSWYQQTPGQGLQFLFEYFSETQRNKGNFPGRFSGRQFSNSRSEMNVSTLELGDSALYLCASKPGTGGPDTQYFGPGTRLTVL.

This chain joins TRBV24-1 and TRBJ2-2; 8 positions match TRBD1. Germline V gene lookup returns CDR1 KGHDR and CDR2 SFDVKD. The CDR3 is 14 residues long. The V gene end was trimmed by 12 bases and the J gene end by 7 bases; junction bases not matched to a gene: 12. The DNA for the CDR3 is TGTGCCTCCGACAGGGGCCTAGAGGGCGGGGAGCTGTTTTTT. It yields the protein CASDRGLEGGELFF.

On this clonotype itself: Just one base apart from a much larger clone, this may be a read error. The chain is built from TRBV6-1 and TRBJ1-3; D is ambiguous. Germline loops: CDR1 MNHNS, CDR2 SASEGT. The CDR3 contains 14 residues. V dropped 2 bases and J dropped 4 bases, with 9 bases sitting between them. The CDR3 region is CASSEQLGGNTIYF. DNA of the CDR3: TGTGCCAGCAGTGAACAACTGGGGGGAAACACCATATATTTT.